This entry lists 31 T cell receptor beta chains sequenced from one sample in a study of tumor-infiltrating lymphocytes in primary liver carcinoma. Germline DNA was also extracted, while the blood RNA originated from unsorted whole blood. The authors made TCR beta cDNA from about 500 ng total RNA with a constant-region primer. TCR beta libraries came from three nested multiplex PCR rounds using slightly modified ARM-PCR. Two initial PCR rounds of roughly 10 cycles each paired TRBV1-TRBV30 forward primers with a C-beta reverse primer. TCRdb independently ran MiXCR on the multiplex PCR reads; one entry per CDR3 protein. The repertoire holds about 200,000 distinct CDR3 sequences, approximately 65% seen once, with 6% to 8.5% in the top ten. Input material: peripheral blood. Source of these receptors: a woman in her sixties or seventies with primary liver carcinoma and hepatitis B virus infection.

Turning to this clonotype: The junction departs from germline at one end; a sequencing error may be responsible. This chain joins TRBV11-2 and TRBJ2-7; 7 bases map to TRBD2. The CDR3 is 16 residues long. The germline V gene has CDR1 SGHAT and CDR2 FQNNGV. CDR3 loop: CAGSLEMGLTPYEQYF. In DNA, the CDR3 is TGTGCCGGCAGCTTAGAAATGGGACTAACCCCCTACGAGCAGTACTTC. Supplemented by reference TRBV11-2 and TRBJ2-7, the full variable domain reads EAGVAQSPRYKIIEKRQSVAFWCNPISGHATLYWYQQILGQGPKLLIQFQNNGVVDDSQLPKDRFSAERLKGVDSTLKIQPAKLEDSAVYLCAGSLEMGLTPYEQYFGPGTRLTVT.

A note on this clonotype: Since a much larger clone is just one base distant, this may be a read error. The chain links TRBV29-1 to TRBJ2-1, with 7 bases lining up with TRBD2. The germline V gene encodes CDR1 SQVTM and CDR2 ANQGSEA. The CDR3 covers 17 residues. Germline trimming cut 3 bases from V and 0 bases from J; bases unmatched to any gene: 11. CDR3 amino acids: CSVDDGTNKSSYNEQFF. The CDR3 DNA follows: TGCAGCGTTGACGACGGGACTAACAAAAGCTCCTACAATGAGCAGTTCTTC.

Note on this clonotype: A read error may account for a junction end that differs from germline. The chain combines TRBV13 with TRBJ2-7; no reliable D call. Germline V gives CDR1 PRHDT, CDR2 FYEKMQ (reference sequence). This CDR3 is 15 amino acids long. For the CDR3, the DNA is TGTGTCAGCAGCTATGAAGGATTGTCCGTAGGCGAGCAGTACTTC. This gives the protein CVSSYEGLSVGEQYF. The full variable domain, with the rest looked up from reference TRBV13 and TRBJ2-7, is AAGVIQSPRHLIKEKRETATLKCYPIPRHDTVYWYQQGPGQDPQFLISFYEKMQSDKGSIPDRFSAQQFSDYHSELNMSSLELGDSALYFCVSSYEGLSVGEQYFGPGTRLTVT.

Worth noting for this clonotype: Because the CDR3 is missing its conserved closing phenylalanine or tryptophan, this is likely a read error. The J gene is TRBJ2-1, the V gene TRBV11-2, with 9 positions matching TRBD2. The CDR3 length is 16 residues. V shed 3 bases and J 8 bases; nucleotides not matched to a gene: 11. Germline CDR1 is SGHAT and CDR2 is FQNNGV. CDR3 sequence (DNA): TGTGCCAGCAGCTTCAAAGCGGGGGGATTGGTGGATGAGCAGTTCCTC. Protein sequence: CASSFKAGGLVDEQFL.

Of note for this clonotype: Just one base apart from a much larger clone, this may be a read error. The chain employs TRBV7-8 and TRBJ2-2; no clear D. There are 11 residues in the CDR3. Germline V gene data show CDR1 as SGHVS and CDR2 as FQNEAQ. V lost 7 bases and J 8 bases, leaving 8 bases between the germline ends. The DNA for the CDR3 is TGTGCCAGCACGCCCGATGGGGAGCTGTTTTTT. Amino acids: CASTPDGELFF.

In this sample, this clonotype turned up once. This chain uses TRBV12-3 or TRBV12-4 with TRBJ2-1; D not certain. CDR3 size: 12 residues. Between the trimmed V and J ends, which lost 10 bases and 9 bases, there was a span of 16 bases. In DNA form, the CDR3 reads TGTGCCAACAGCCCCCCGCCATTTGAGCAGTTCTTC. It yields the protein CANSPPPFEQFF.

This clonotype has only a few counts. This sequence joins TRBV5-5 and TRBJ1-5, with 7 nucleotides matching TRBD1. CDR1 is SGHKS, CDR2 YYEKEE, per germline (reference sequence). The CDR3 is 13 amino acids. J gave up 7 bases and V 2 bases, and 3 bases lay outside the gene matches. DNA for the CDR3: TGTGCCAGCAGCTTAACAGGGGAACAGCCCCAGCATTTT. This translates into CASSLTGEQPQHF.

A word on this clonotype: This is likely a read error, given that the CDR3 carries no conserved phenylalanine or tryptophan at its end. The chain uses TRBV28 and TRBJ1-2; D ambiguous. The CDR3 spans 10 residues. Germline CDR1 reads MDHEN; CDR2 reads SYDVKM. Trimming took 3 bases from V and 8 from J, leaving 4 bases between them. The CDR3 loop is CASSLRGYTL. The CDR3 nucleotides are TGTGCCAGCAGTTTGCGCGGCTACACCCTC.

As to this clonotype: Since no conserved phenylalanine or tryptophan closes the CDR3, a read error is the likely cause. V and J are TRBV11-2 and TRBJ2-7; possible D gene TRBD2, 5 bases. The V end lost 5 bases, the J end lost 6 bases, and 11 bases lay between the germline ends. The CDR3 covers 12 residues. In germline, CDR1 is SGHAT, CDR2 FQNNGV. CDR3: CASSLTRREQYL. The CDR3, as DNA: TGTGCCAGCAGCCTCACTAGACGCGAGCAGTACCTC.

Remarks on this clonotype: Just one base apart from a much larger clone, this may be a read error. CDR3: CASTHPAGNKQFF. In DNA, the CDR3 is TGCGCCAGCACCCACCCTGCGGGTAATAAGCAGTTCTTC. This chain connects TRBV4-1 to TRBJ2-1, with TRBD2 as a possible D gene (5 bases). Germline V gives CDR1 MGHRA, CDR2 YSYEKL. The V end lost 7 bases, the J end lost 11 bases, and 18 bases lay between the germline ends. The CDR3 has 13 residues.

The genes are TRBV5-1 and TRBJ2-5; TRBD1 is a possible D gene (5 bases). This CDR3 is 15 amino acids long. V was cut by 2 bases and J by 4 bases, with 15 bases left in between. Germline-derived CDR1 and CDR2 are SGHRS and YFSETQ. This CDR3 is CASSFGQGLGETQYF. For the CDR3, the DNA is TGCGCCAGCAGCTTCGGCCAGGGCCTCGGAGAGACCCAGTACTTC.

In regard to this clonotype: The junction and the germline gene differ at one end; a read error may be behind it. The J gene is TRBJ2-7, the V gene TRBV11-3, with D perhaps TRBD1 or TRBD2 (5 bases each). CDR3 size: 13 residues. Germline assignment: CDR1 SGHNT and CDR2 YENEEA. The CDR3 DNA sequence: TGTGCCAGCAGCTTAGGTCACCGGGGCGAGCATTACTTC. The encoded protein is CASSLGHRGEHYF.

Ten or more counts support this clonotype. The chain has TRBV12-3 or TRBV12-4 and TRBJ2-1; D is tentatively TRBD1 or TRBD2 (7 bases each). This CDR3 is 16 amino acids long. The V end lost 7 bases, the J end lost 9 bases, and 25 bases lay between the germline ends. The chain's CDR3 is CASNQQGRVRSAEQFF. CDR3 sequence (DNA): TGTGCCAGCAACCAACAGGGGAGGGTCCGCAGCGCTGAGCAGTTCTTC.

This clonotype was counted a few times. The CDR3 does not end in the conserved phenylalanine or tryptophan, so this is likely a read error. The chain employs TRBV6-5 and TRBJ2-1, with D maybe TRBD2 (6 bases). From germline, CDR1 is MNHEY and CDR2 SVGAGI. The CDR3 extends over 14 amino acids. V lost 7 bases and J lost 10, with 20 bases in between. CDR3 sequence reads: CASTPPRGGLEQFL. CDR3 DNA sequence: TGTGCCAGCACCCCCCCGAGGGGAGGACTCGAGCAGTTCCTC.

This clonotype showed up just once. One end of the junction varies from germline; a read error may be responsible. The chain is built from TRBV18 and TRBJ1-5; D unresolved. This CDR3 has 14 residues. Germline assignment: CDR1 KGHSH and CDR2 LQKENI. The CDR3 spells CASSKQGLGQPQHF. DNA for the CDR3: TGTGCTAGCTCAAAACAAGGTCTTGGTCAGCCCCAGCATTTT.

The chain joins TRBV6-1 to TRBJ2-5; perhaps TRBD1 as D (5 bases). In germline, CDR1 is MNHNS, CDR2 SASEGT. The ends were cut back, 2 bases at V and 5 bases at J, with 15 bases in the middle. The CDR3 has 15 residues. The CDR3 DNA sequence: TGTGCCAGCAGTGAATTGGGGCAGCTCCGGGAGACCCAGTACTTC. As protein: CASSELGQLRETQYF.

On this clonotype: The conserved closing phenylalanine or tryptophan is absent in this CDR3, likely reflecting a read error. The CDR3 DNA follows: TGTGCCAGCAGTGACTCGCTATCCGGACTAGCGTCTGTAGATACGCAGTATTTA. Encoded protein: CASSDSLSGLASVDTQYL. The V gene is TRBV6-4, the J gene TRBJ2-3, with 9 positions matching TRBD2. CDR3 length equals 18 residues. V gave up 0 bases and J gave up 5 bases; unmatched junction bases: 12. Germline V gene sequence: CDR1 MRHNA, CDR2 SNTAGT.

For this clonotype: This clone may be a read error of a much larger clone one base away. The rearrangement joins TRBV6-1 to TRBJ2-1; TRBD1 is a possible D gene (6 bases). V was shortened by 5 bases and J by 7 bases, with 18 bases between the two germline ends. This CDR3 comprises 15 residues. Germline V gives CDR1 MNHNS, CDR2 SASEGT. CDR3 nucleotide sequence: TGTGCCAGCAGTAAAAGAGAGCGGCAGGGGAATGAGCAGTTCTTC. Its protein product is CASSKRERQGNEQFF.

The chain combines TRBV10-3 with TRBJ2-2; D ambiguous. CDR1 and CDR2 from the germline V gene are ENHRY and SYGVKD. The length of the CDR3 is 15 residues. The germline V and J ends were trimmed by 0 bases and 6 bases, with 11 bases remaining between them. The CDR3 DNA follows: TGTGCCATCAGTGAGTCGGGCCCCCGGGCCGGGGAGCTGTTTTTT. As protein: CAISESGPRAGELFF.

As to this clonotype: A much larger clone sits a single nucleotide away, making a read error possible. This chain joins TRBV12-3 or TRBV12-4 and TRBJ2-3; 9 bases fit TRBD2. Trimming at V came to 3 bases and at J to 6 bases, leaving 7 bases not matched to a gene. This CDR3 has 15 amino acids. The CDR3 bases are TGTGCCAGCAGTTTTCGGCTAGCGGGATGGGATACGCAGTATTTT. Residues: CASSFRLAGWDTQYF.

Concerning this clonotype: Its ends do not fully match the called genes, so a read error is possible. The chain employs TRBV12-3 or TRBV12-4 and TRBJ2-6; D uncertain. The CDR3 is made up of 13 amino acids. The DNA for the CDR3 is TGTGCCAGCCAAGTAGCTGGAGCCAACGTCCTGACTTTC. It is translated as CASQVAGANVLTF.

This clonotype came up many times. The chain combines TRBV10-3 with TRBJ2-3; the D is unclear. The CDR3 extends over 14 amino acids. Trimming removed 4 bases from V and 2 bases from J, with 10 bases in between. In germline, CDR1 is ENHRY, CDR2 SYGVKD. In DNA form, the CDR3 reads TGTGCCATCAGTGTGGCCAGCGCCACAGATACGCAGTATTTT. This codes for CAISVASATDTQYF.

The chain carries TRBV11-2 and TRBJ2-1, with D possibly being TRBD2 (7 bases). The CDR3 is 14 residues long. The ends were cut back, 5 bases at V and 10 bases at J, with 18 bases in the middle. The germline CDR1 and CDR2 sequences are SGHAT and FQNNGV. Here the CDR3 reads CASSHEGGVWEQFF. The CDR3 DNA reads as TGTGCCAGCAGCCACGAGGGGGGGGTGTGGGAGCAGTTCTTC.

A note on this clonotype: A read error may account for a junction end that differs from germline. This chain connects TRBV11-2 to TRBJ2-1, with D tentatively TRBD1 (6 bases). The length of the CDR3 is 12 residues. Germline assignment: CDR1 SGHAT and CDR2 FQNNGV. The CDR3 DNA sequence: TGTGCCAGCGGCTCCAGGGACAATGAGCACTTCTTC. Residues: CASGSRDNEHFF.

This sequence joins TRBV11-2 and TRBJ2-1, with D tentatively TRBD1 or TRBD2 (5 bases each). The germline gives CDR1 SGHAT, CDR2 FQNNGV. Between the trimmed V and J ends, which lost 6 bases and 0 bases, there was a span of 15 bases. This CDR3 has 16 residues. DNA for the CDR3: TGTGCCAGCAGTAGGGACGCGGATCACTCCTACAATGAGCAGTTCTTC. This codes for CASSRDADHSYNEQFF.

J is TRBJ2-1 and V is TRBV18; D gene unclear. V shed 2 bases and J shed 5 bases, with 13 bases lying between them. This CDR3 spans 15 amino acids. Germline CDR1 KGHSH, CDR2 LQKENI. CDR3 in amino acids: CASSPYTGRDNEQFF. CDR3 in DNA: TGTGCCAGCTCACCATACACTGGACGGGACAATGAGCAGTTCTTC.

This clonotype occurred a few times. The chain employs TRBV28 and TRBJ2-3, with TRBD1 identical over 7 bases. Losses at the gene ends were 6 bases for V and 4 bases for J; bases not matched to a gene: 4. The CDR3 extends over 13 amino acids. The germline gives CDR1 MDHEN, CDR2 SYDVKM. The CDR3 is CASRLQGADTQYF. The CDR3 nucleotides read TGTGCCAGCAGACTCCAGGGGGCAGATACGCAGTATTTT.

On this clonotype: One end of the junction does not line up with germline, which may come from a read error. CDR3 sequence: CASRDIWGPYGQYF. CDR3 DNA: TGTGCCAGCAGAGACATATGGGGGCCTTACGGGCAGTACTTC. The chain couples TRBV11-2 to TRBJ2-7; tentatively, D is TRBD1 (6 bases). CDR1 is SGHAT, CDR2 FQNNGV, per germline. The CDR3 has 14 amino acids.

The chain recombines TRBV15 with TRBJ1-6, with TRBD1 identical over 7 bases. Germline CDR1 reads LNHNV; CDR2 reads YYDKDF (reference sequence). V shed 0 bases, J shed 7 bases, and the junction held 3 bases outside the gene matches. This CDR3 is 15 amino acids long. The CDR3 sequence is CATSRETGYNSPLHF. The CDR3 coding sequence is TGTGCCACCAGCAGAGAGACAGGGTACAATTCACCCCTCCACTTT.

This chain connects TRBV10-3 to TRBJ2-5, with 10 bases fitting TRBD2. CDR3 length: 16 residues. The ends lost 0 bases at V and 7 bases at J; junction bases unmatched: 8. Germline loops: CDR1 ENHRY, CDR2 SYGVKD. The CDR3: CAISESSLGLAATQYF. The DNA for the CDR3 is TGTGCCATCAGTGAGTCTTCCCTAGGACTAGCGGCGACCCAGTACTTC.

This clonotype has a count of ten or more. The chain employs TRBV30 and TRBJ2-5; D remains unclear. This CDR3 has 13 amino acids. V lost 1 base and J lost 5, with 11 bases in between. The germline V gene has CDR1 GTSNPN and CDR2 SVGIG (reference sequence). The CDR3 spells CAWSGITRETQYF. CDR3 in DNA: TGTGCCTGGAGTGGGATTACCCGGGAGACCCAGTACTTC.